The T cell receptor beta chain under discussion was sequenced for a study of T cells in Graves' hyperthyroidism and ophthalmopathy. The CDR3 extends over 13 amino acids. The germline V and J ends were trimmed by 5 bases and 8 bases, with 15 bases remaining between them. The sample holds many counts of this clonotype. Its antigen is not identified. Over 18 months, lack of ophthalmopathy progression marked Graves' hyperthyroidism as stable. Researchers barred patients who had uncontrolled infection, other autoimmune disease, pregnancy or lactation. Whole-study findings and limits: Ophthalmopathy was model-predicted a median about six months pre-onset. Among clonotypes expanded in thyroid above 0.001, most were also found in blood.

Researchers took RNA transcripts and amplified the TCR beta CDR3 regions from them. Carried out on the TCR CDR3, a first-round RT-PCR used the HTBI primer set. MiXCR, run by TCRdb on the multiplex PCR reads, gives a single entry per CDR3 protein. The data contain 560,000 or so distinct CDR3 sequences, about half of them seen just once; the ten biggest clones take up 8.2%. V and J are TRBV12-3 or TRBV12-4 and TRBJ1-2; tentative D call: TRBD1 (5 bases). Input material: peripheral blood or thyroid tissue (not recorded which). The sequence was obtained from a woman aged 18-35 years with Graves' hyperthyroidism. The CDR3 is CASSPGTIYGYTF. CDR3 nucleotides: TGTGCCAGCAGTCCTGGGACTATCTACGGCTACACCTTC.